The subject of this entry is one TCR beta chain. The antigen remains undetermined. Germline V gene lookup returns CDR1 SQVTM and CDR2 ANQGSEA. The CDR3 spans 15 residues. J lost 2 bases, V lost 6 bases, and 7 bases had no gene match. Here immunoSEQ multiplex PCR was the method, and the copy in TCRdb shows in-frame clones only, minus some. This sample yields tens of thousands of clones, of which 65% to 90% are seen a single time; roughly 0.9% belongs to the top ten. These data are taken from a study of OX40 agonist ivuxolimab in advanced cancers. Study overall: Dose-escalation patients had hepatocellular carcinoma, melanoma, renal cell or head and neck cancer. Prior anti-PD-1, anti-PD-L1 or anti-CTLA-4 therapy did not bar entry, and more than 35% had some. Notes on the study in general: CD4+ and CD8+ blood T cells expanded clonally by week 6 at 0.1 to 3.0 mg/kg. Averaged across samples, CD8+ T cells carried more expanded clones than CD4+ did.

The specimen comprised CD4+ or CD8+ T cells sorted from blood, sampled in a trial of the OX40 agonist ivuxolimab. This TCR was recovered from an adult with an advanced solid tumor such as melanoma, head and neck, liver or kidney cancer. The chain uses TRBV29-1 and TRBJ1-4, with TRBD1 matching over 9 bases. The CDR3 DNA reads TGCAGCGTCCAGGGGACAGGGTCCACTAATGAAAAACTGTTTTTT. Translated, it gives CSVQGTGSTNEKLFF.